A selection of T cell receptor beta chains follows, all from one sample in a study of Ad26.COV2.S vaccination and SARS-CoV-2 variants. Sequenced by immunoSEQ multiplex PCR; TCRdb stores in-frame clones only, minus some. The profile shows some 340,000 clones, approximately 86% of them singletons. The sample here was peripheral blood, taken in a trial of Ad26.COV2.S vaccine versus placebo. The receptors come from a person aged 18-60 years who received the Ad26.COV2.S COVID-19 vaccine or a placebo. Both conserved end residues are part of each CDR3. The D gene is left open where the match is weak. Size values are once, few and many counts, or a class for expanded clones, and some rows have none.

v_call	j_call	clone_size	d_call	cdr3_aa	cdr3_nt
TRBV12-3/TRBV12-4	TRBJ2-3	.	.	CASSLRTDTQYF	TGTGCCAGCAGTTTGCGGACAGATACGCAGTATTTT
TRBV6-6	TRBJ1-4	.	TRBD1	CASSYSDRGFEKLFF	TGTGCCAGCAGTTACTCGGACAGGGGCTTCGAAAAACTGTTTTTT
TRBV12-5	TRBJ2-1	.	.	CASGFDNEQFF	TGTGCTAGTGGTTTTGACAATGAGCAGTTCTTC
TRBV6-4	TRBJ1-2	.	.	CASSDSNGGSYGYTF	TGTGCCAGCAGTGACTCGAATGGGGGGAGCTATGGCTACACCTTC
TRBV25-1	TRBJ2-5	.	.	CAARGPQGTQYF	TGTGCCGCGCGGGGGCCCCAGGGGACCCAGTACTTC
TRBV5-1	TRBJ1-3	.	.	CASSFGGTLHSGNTIYF	TGCGCCAGCAGCTTTGGCGGGACCTTACACTCTGGAAACACCATATATTTT
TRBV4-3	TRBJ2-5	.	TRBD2	CASSQGLLQETQYF	TGCGCCAGCAGCCAGGGACTACTCCAAGAGACCCAGTACTTC
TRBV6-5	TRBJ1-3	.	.	CASSLLSRDTIYF	TGTGCCAGCAGTTTACTCTCAAGGGACACCATATATTTT
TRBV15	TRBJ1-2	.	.	CATSRESRGGGYTF	TGTGCCACCAGCAGAGAGTCCAGGGGAGGCGGCTACACCTTC
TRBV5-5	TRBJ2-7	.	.	CASSLGTHSSYEQYF	TGTGCCAGCAGCTTGGGGACACATAGCTCCTACGAGCAGTACTTC
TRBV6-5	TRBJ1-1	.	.	CASKGRLNTEAFF	TGTGCCAGCAAGGGCAGGTTGAACACTGAAGCTTTCTTT
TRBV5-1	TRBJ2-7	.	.	CASSQFGGSGYEQYF	TGCGCCAGCAGCCAGTTCGGGGGCTCAGGGTACGAGCAGTACTTC
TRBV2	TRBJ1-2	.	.	CASAASGGYTF	TGTGCCAGCGCAGCTTCGGGAGGCTACACCTTC
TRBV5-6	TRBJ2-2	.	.	CASTNTGELFF	TGTGCCAGCACAAACACCGGGGAGCTGTTTTTT
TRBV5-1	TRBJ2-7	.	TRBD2	CASRGAGASYEQYF	TGCGCCAGCAGAGGAGCGGGGGCGTCCTACGAGCAGTACTTC
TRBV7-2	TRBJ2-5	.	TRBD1	CASSSQGASGTQYF	TGTGCCAGCAGCTCACAGGGGGCCTCGGGAACCCAGTACTTC
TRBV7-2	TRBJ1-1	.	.	CASSLRQNTEAFF	TGTGCCAGCAGCTTAAGACAGAACACTGAAGCTTTCTTT
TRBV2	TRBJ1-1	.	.	CASTPRVNTEAFF	TGTGCCAGCACTCCCAGAGTGAACACTGAAGCTTTCTTT
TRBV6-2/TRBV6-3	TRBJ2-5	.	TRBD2	CASSYLAGPQETQYF	TGTGCCAGCAGTTACCTAGCGGGGCCCCAAGAGACCCAGTACTTC
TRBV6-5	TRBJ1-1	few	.	CASSYGTEAFF	TGTGCCAGCAGTTACGGTACTGAAGCTTTCTTT
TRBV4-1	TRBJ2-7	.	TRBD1	CASSRPANNRGWIEQYF	TGCGCCAGCAGCCGCCCTGCTAACAACAGGGGATGGATCGAGCAGTACTTC
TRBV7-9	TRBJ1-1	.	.	CASSLGSTEAFF	TGTGCCAGCAGCTTAGGGAGCACTGAAGCTTTCTTT
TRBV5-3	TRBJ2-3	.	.	CARSRSTIGEYTDTQYF	TGTGCCAGAAGCCGGTCGACTATAGGGGAGTACACAGATACGCAGTATTTT
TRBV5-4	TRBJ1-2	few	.	CASSLDREGGYTF	TGTGCCAGCAGCTTGGACAGGGAAGGTGGCTACACCTTC
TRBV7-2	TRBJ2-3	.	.	CASSPSREPTDTQYF	TGTGCCAGCAGCCCCTCCCGGGAACCCACAGATACGCAGTATTTT
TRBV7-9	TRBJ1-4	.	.	CASSLAAQGPTNEKLFF	TGTGCCAGCAGCTTAGCCGCCCAGGGTCCAACTAATGAAAAACTGTTTTTT